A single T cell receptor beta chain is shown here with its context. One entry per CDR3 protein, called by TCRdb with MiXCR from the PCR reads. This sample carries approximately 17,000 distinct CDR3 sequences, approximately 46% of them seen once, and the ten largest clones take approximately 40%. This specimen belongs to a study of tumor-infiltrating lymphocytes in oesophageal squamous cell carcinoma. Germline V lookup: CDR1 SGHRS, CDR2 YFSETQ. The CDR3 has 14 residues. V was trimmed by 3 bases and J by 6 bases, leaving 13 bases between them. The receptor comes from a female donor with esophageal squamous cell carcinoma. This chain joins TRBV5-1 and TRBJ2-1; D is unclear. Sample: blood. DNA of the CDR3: TGCGCCAGCAGCTCACAGTCCAAGTCCAATGAGCAGTTCTTC. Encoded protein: CASSSQSKSNEQFF.